The T cell receptor (beta chain) described here comes from a study of low-dose radiotherapy and immunotherapy resistance in tumors. Study-wide background: The fractionation for Cohort 1 was 0.5 Gy per fraction every 2 weeks, totaling 6.5 Gy. Per fraction, Cohort 2 was given 1 Gy every two weeks, accumulating a total of 13 Gy over 26 weeks. Every two weeks, one day ahead of radiation and immunotherapy, cyclophosphamide 200 mg/m2 was given (intravenously).

Covering alpha and beta chains, TRAV- and TRBV-specific primers were used for the first-strand cDNA. It was with a constant-region primer and a V-primer adapter that TCRs were amplified over roughly 19 PCR cycles. A single record per CDR3 protein comes from TCRdb applying MiXCR to the reads. The sample includes about 10,000 distinct CDR3 sequences, 42% of them seen just once. Germline loops: CDR1 SNHLY, CDR2 FYNNEI. The CDR3 has 15 amino acids. The V and J ends lost 8 bases and 1 base respectively, with 16 bases between them. The treatment that donors received included nivolumab, ipilimumab, aspirin, low-dose cyclophosphamide and low-dose radiotherapy.

The chain combines TRBV2 with TRBJ2-3, with D perhaps being TRBD1 or TRBD2 (5 bases each). The sequence derives from a human donor with advanced metastatic prostate, ovarian, gallbladder or colorectal cancer (not recorded which). This table probably holds off-target reads from a library built for another chain. The CDR3 sequence is CASRREGHRTDTQYF. CDR3 bases: TGTGCCAGCCGACGGGAAGGACACCGCACAGATACGCAGTATTTT.